This T cell receptor (beta chain) was profiled in a study of blood T cell repertoires in COVID-19 (dated by TCRdb to about 2020). Background for the entire study: The collaborator samples originated in the United States, Italy and Spain and spanned the acute and convalescent phases of COVID-19. The material from the prospective study consisted of cDNA or gDNA derived from T cells, B-cell-depleted T cells, or PBMCs. Deeply sampled blood TCRbeta repertoires from subjects exposed to, actively infected with, or recovered from COVID-19 were included in the dataset. Samples were obtained from the ongoing ImmuneRACE study (first 160 participants) and from over a thousand subjects provided by 6 global collaborators. The repertoires were released in a freely available public database meant as a resource for research on the immune response to SARS-CoV-2. A de-identified subject ID, COVID-19 status, age in years and sex were almost always included in the sample metadata. Where available, HLA class I and class II types were taken from metadata supplied by the sample provider and were not determined by assay-based typing. General findings and caveats noted by the study authors: The amount of clinical and demographic metadata varied by source and participant and was provided uncurated.

TCRbeta CDR3 regions were amplified from genomic DNA by means of the immunoSEQ Assay, a bias-controlled multiplex PCR. The original pipeline was this. The number of nucleated cells in each sample was estimated by amplification of reference gene primers within the assay. To quantify the absolute abundance of each unique TCRbeta CDR3 rearrangement, sequence reads were collapsed and filtered. Productive Simpson clonality was computed per sample as the square root of Simpson's diversity index over productive rearrangements. TCRdb retrieved this table from immuneACCESS and kept in-frame rearrangements only. Not all clones are present; in checked studies, unresolved V genes account for under half, and no reason is known for the remainder. That table supplies the V and J calls and clone size; D and trimming were determined from the DNA. Within this sample are 350,000 or so clones, with 70% to 90% of them counted one time only. The ten largest clones represent about 4.2% of the sample.

The CDR3 numbers 15 residues from cysteine through phenylalanine. Solely the CDR3 DNA is kept, with 45 bases framed from the first base. The germline V gene encodes CDR1 SEHNR and CDR2 FQNEAQ (reference sequence). V lost 5 bases and J lost 3 bases; the stretch between them is 15 bases long. This clone appeared a single time. Its antigen target is currently unknown. No base quality values were provided; no much bigger clone lies one nucleotide off. In the prospective study, participants were about 18 to 90 years old, resided in 24 geographic areas of the United States, and were enrolled through a virtual design. Cohort assignment in the prospective study relied on participant-reported clinical history from a screening survey and a study questionnaire. In the prospective study, whole blood, serum and a nasopharyngeal or oropharyngeal swab were collected from each participant by mobile phlebotomists. Prospective study participants could optionally give additional blood draws and questionnaires over an approximately 2-month period. Blood samples from the prospective study were shipped frozen or at room temperature prior to DNA extraction.

Material: PBMCs or T cells enriched from blood (not recorded which). Recombination linked TRBV7-9 to TRBJ2-3; TRBD2 is possibly the D segment (5 matching bases). This TCR derives from a woman in her forties with acute COVID-19. Read as DNA, the sequence is TGTGCCAGCAGCCATAACCCCGGGGTGACAGATACGCAGTATTTT. Its amino acids are CASSHNPGVTDTQYF. Reference TRBV7-9 and TRBJ2-3 proteins supply the regions before and after the CDR3; the full variable domain is: DTGVSQNPRHKITKRGQNVTFRCDPISEHNRLYWYRQTLGQGPEFLTYFQNEAQLEKSRLLSDRFSAERPKGSFSTLEIQRTEQGDSAMYLCASSHNPGVTDTQYFGPGTRLTVL.